This TCR beta chain was captured in a study of blood T cell repertoires in COVID-19. Study as a whole: Samples representing acute and convalescent COVID-19 were sourced from the United States, Italy and Spain. Sample material is recorded as cDNA or gDNA derived from T cells, B-cell-depleted T cells, or PBMCs.

The CDR3 runs to 14 residues. CDR1 is SGHRS, CDR2 YFSETQ, per germline. Trimming removed 4 bases at V and 6 bases at J, with 14 bases between. Each participant's cohort was designated according to participant-reported clinical history. Per the original methods: Estimated nucleated cell counts came from reference gene primer amplification. Using immunoSEQ multiplex PCR, the repertoire was profiled, and TCRdb retains in-frame clones only, with some absent. V and J calls and clone size follow that table, whereas D and trimming were derived from the DNA. The table shows about 200,000 clones, with about 82% occurring only once.

The TCR originated in a man aged 35 to 55 with acute COVID-19. This chain uses TRBV5-1 with TRBJ1-3, with a tentative D call TRBD1 (5 bases). The sample consisted of PBMCs or T cells enriched from blood (not recorded which). CDR3 residues: CASSRGDPPNTIYF. In DNA form, the CDR3 reads TGCGCCAGCAGCCGCGGGGACCCTCCAAACACCATATATTTT.